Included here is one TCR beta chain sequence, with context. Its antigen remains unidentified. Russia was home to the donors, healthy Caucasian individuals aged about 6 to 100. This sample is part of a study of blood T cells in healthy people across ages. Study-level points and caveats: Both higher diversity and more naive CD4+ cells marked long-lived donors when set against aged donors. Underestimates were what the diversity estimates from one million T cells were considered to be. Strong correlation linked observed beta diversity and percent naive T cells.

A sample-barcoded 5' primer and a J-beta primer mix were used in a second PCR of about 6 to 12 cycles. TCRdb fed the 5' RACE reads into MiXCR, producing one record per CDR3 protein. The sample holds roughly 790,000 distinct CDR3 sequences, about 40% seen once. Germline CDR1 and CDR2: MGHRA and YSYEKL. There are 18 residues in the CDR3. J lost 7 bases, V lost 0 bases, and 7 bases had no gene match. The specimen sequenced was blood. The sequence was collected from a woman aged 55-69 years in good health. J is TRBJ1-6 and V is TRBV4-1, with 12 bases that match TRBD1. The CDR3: CASSQDFSGTGGNSPLHF. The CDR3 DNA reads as TGCGCCAGCAGCCAAGACTTCTCCGGGACAGGGGGCAATTCACCCCTCCACTTT.